This T cell receptor (beta chain) was captured by sequencing in a study of immune characterization of retroperitoneal liposarcoma. TCRdb re-analysed the PCR reads in MiXCR, keeping a single row per CDR3 protein. The sample contains about 2,400 distinct CDR3 sequences, roughly 42% of which appear only once. CDR3 size: 12 residues. Trimming removed 6 bases from V and 9 bases from J, with 12 bases in between. Germline V CDR1 and CDR2: MNHNY, SVGAGI (reference sequence). Sample share makes this clonotype medium-sized. This clonotype originated in a male donor with retroperitoneal liposarcoma. This chain links TRBV6-6 with TRBJ2-1; no reliable D call. Sequencing was carried out using tumor tissue. Written as DNA, the CDR3 is TGTGCCAGCAGCCTGGGTGTAACTGAGCAGTTCTTC. It codes for CASSLGVTEQFF.